Listed below are T cell receptor beta chains from one sample, sequenced in a study of CD8 T cells in ankylosing spondylitis. TCRdb analysed the 5' RACE reads with MiXCR anew, one entry per CDR3 protein. This table holds 400,000 or so distinct CDR3 sequences, roughly a quarter found once. Source material: blood, either unsorted or a sorted T cell fraction (not recorded which). These receptors originate from a male donor with ankylosing spondylitis. CDR3s include the opening cysteine and the closing phenylalanine or tryptophan. The order of the fields is J gene, clone size, V gene, D gene, CDR3 protein, CDR3 DNA. A D gene is named only where the DNA matches it firmly. Clone size is not always given. Where it is, it says once, few, many or a class for expanded clones.

J: TRBJ2-6; size: once; V: TRBV19; D: -; CDR3: CASNTKVPSGANVLTF; DNA: TGTGCCTCCAACACGAAGGTCCCCTCTGGGGCCAACGTCCTGACTTTC
J: TRBJ1-4; size: few; V: TRBV5-1; D: TRBD1; CDR3: CASSVGQSSATNEKLFF; DNA: TGCGCCAGCAGCGTGGGACAGTCATCGGCAACTAATGAAAAACTGTTTTTT
J: TRBJ1-1; size: few; V: TRBV5-6; D: TRBD1; CDR3: CASSLAGTGYMNTEAFF; DNA: TGTGCCAGCAGCTTGGCCGGGACAGGTTACATGAACACTGAAGCTTTCTTT
J: TRBJ2-7; size: -; V: TRBV7-2; D: TRBD2; CDR3: CASSLVGDYTYEQYF; DNA: TGTGCCAGCAGCTTAGTGGGGGACTATACCTACGAGCAGTACTTC
J: TRBJ2-5; size: -; V: TRBV9; D: TRBD2; CDR3: CASSGGVETQYF; DNA: TGTGCCAGCAGTGGGGGGGTAGAGACCCAGTACTTC
J: TRBJ1-1; size: -; V: TRBV18; D: TRBD1; CDR3: CASSPLQGTHTEAFF; DNA: TGTGCCAGCTCACCACTACAGGGGACCCACACTGAAGCTTTCTTT
J: TRBJ1-1; size: few; V: TRBV20-1; D: TRBD1; CDR3: CSARTGWTEAFF; DNA: TGCAGTGCTAGGACAGGGTGGACTGAAGCTTTCTTT
J: TRBJ2-7; size: once; V: TRBV7-2; D: TRBD2; CDR3: CASSGTSGNYEQYF; DNA: TGTGCCAGCAGCGGGACTAGCGGGAACTACGAGCAGTACTTC
J: TRBJ2-1; size: -; V: TRBV5-1; D: -; CDR3: CASSSQPGGRLNEQFF; DNA: TGCGCCAGCAGCTCCCAACCGGGGGGCCGTCTGAATGAGCAGTTCTTC
J: TRBJ1-6; size: -; V: TRBV7-2; D: -; CDR3: CASSLGAPHNSPLHF; DNA: TGTGCCAGCAGCTTGGGGGCCCCTCATAATTCACCCCTCCACTTT
J: TRBJ2-7; size: few; V: TRBV5-1; D: TRBD2; CDR3: CASSLGLAGGPGEQYF; DNA: TGCGCCAGCAGCTTGGGTCTAGCGGGAGGGCCAGGCGAGCAGTACTTC
J: TRBJ2-3; size: -; V: TRBV7-9; D: TRBD1; CDR3: CASSRDRTGYTDTQYF; DNA: TGTGCCAGCAGCCGAGATCGGACAGGGTACACAGATACGCAGTATTTT
J: TRBJ2-1; size: many; V: TRBV20-1; D: TRBD2; CDR3: CSAPSPLAGFNEQFF; DNA: TGCAGTGCTCCCTCCCCTCTAGCGGGGTTCAATGAGCAGTTCTTC
J: TRBJ1-6; size: -; V: TRBV15; D: -; CDR3: CATSRDRTEGRFLHF; DNA: TGTGCCACCAGCAGAGATCGGACGGAGGGAAGATTCCTCCACTTT
J: TRBJ2-7; size: few; V: TRBV7-9; D: -; CDR3: CASSFGVGTSYEQYF; DNA: TGTGCCAGCAGCTTCGGTGTAGGGACGTCCTACGAGCAGTACTTC
J: TRBJ2-1; size: few; V: TRBV5-1; D: -; CDR3: CASSLGGVFTLDEQFF; DNA: TGCGCCAGCAGCTTGGGTGGGGTATTCACGTTGGACGAGCAGTTCTTC
J: TRBJ2-5; size: few; V: TRBV5-1; D: -; CDR3: CASNSGFQETQYF; DNA: TGCGCCAGCAATTCCGGGTTCCAAGAGACCCAGTACTTC
J: TRBJ2-5; size: few; V: TRBV12-5; D: -; CDR3: CASGLSPGELETQYF; DNA: TGTGCTAGTGGTTTGTCTCCGGGAGAACTGGAGACCCAGTACTTC